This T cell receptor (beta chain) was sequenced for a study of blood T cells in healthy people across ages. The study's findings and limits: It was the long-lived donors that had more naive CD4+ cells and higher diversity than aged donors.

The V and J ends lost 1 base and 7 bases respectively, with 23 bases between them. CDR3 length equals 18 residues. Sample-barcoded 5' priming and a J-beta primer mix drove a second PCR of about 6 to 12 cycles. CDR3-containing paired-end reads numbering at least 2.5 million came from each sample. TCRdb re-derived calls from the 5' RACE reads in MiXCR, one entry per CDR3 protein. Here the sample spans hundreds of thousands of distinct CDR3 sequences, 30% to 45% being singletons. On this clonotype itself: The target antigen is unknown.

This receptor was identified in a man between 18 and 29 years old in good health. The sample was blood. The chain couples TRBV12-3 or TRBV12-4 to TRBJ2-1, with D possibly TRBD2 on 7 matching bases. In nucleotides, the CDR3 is TGTGCCAGCAGTTTAGAAGCCAACCGGGCGGGGGCTCGGAATGAGCAGTTCTTC. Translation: CASSLEANRAGARNEQFF.